This TCR beta chain was profiled in a study of T cell responses to AZD1222 COVID-19 vaccine. Libraries were prepared by immunoSEQ multiplex PCR; TCRdb keeps only in-frame clonotypes and omits some of them. This sample yields under 200,000 clones, of which 92% are seen a single time; about 1.5% belongs to the top ten. This clone has just a few counts. Germline V gene data show CDR1 as LNHNV and CDR2 as YYDKDF (reference sequence). CDR3 length equals 16 residues. V lost 0 bases to trimming and J lost 7 bases, with 15 bases between them. Sequencing was performed on peripheral blood, taken 28 days after the second AZD1222 dose. The chain combines TRBV15 with TRBJ2-2, with a possible D match to TRBD1 (6 bases). The clonotype comes from an adult who received the AZD1222 COVID-19 vaccine. The CDR3 DNA follows: TGTGCCACCAGCAGAGACCCGGGACAAGGAGGCGGGGAGCTGTTTTTT. The encoded protein is CATSRDPGQGGGELFF.